Shown below are 17 T cell receptor beta chains from a single sample sequenced in a study of control samples from healthy donors and cancer patients. Measured with immunoSEQ multiplex PCR; TCRdb has only the in-frame clones, and not every one. Counted here are tens of thousands of clones, 84% occurring once; the ten biggest clones make up around 2.8%. The sample was PBMCs. These receptors were collected from a woman aged 50 to 60 with lung cancer.

The chain recombines TRBV18 with TRBJ2-5, with no clear D. This CDR3 spans 14 amino acids. Trimming cost V 4 bases and J 1 base, with 10 bases left between them. Germline loops: CDR1 KGHSH, CDR2 LQKENI. CDR3 loop: CASSLGLIQETQYF. In DNA, the CDR3 is TGTGCCAGCTCACTAGGGCTGATCCAAGAGACCCAGTACTTC.

V is TRBV28 and J is TRBJ2-7, with D uncertain. Germline V lookup: CDR1 MDHEN, CDR2 SYDVKM. The CDR3 extends over 11 amino acids. Trimming removed 2 bases from V and 5 bases from J, with 4 bases in between. The CDR3 reads CASSLRNEQYF. CDR3 nucleotide sequence: TGTGCCAGCAGTTTAAGGAACGAGCAGTACTTC.

The V and J genes are TRBV5-1 and TRBJ2-5, with D maybe TRBD2 (7 bases). This CDR3 region has 15 residues. Germline CDR1 is SGHRS and CDR2 is YFSETQ. V lost 0 bases and J lost 2, with 11 bases in between. CDR3 coding DNA: TGCGCCAGCAGCTTGGCCGGGGGGCTTCAAGAGACCCAGTACTTC. Its translation: CASSLAGGLQETQYF.

The genes are TRBV5-1 and TRBJ2-5, with 8 bases matching TRBD1. Trimming removed 4 bases from V and 4 bases from J; junction bases left unmatched: 9. The length of the CDR3 is 15 residues. Germline V lookup: CDR1 SGHRS, CDR2 YFSETQ. CDR3 in DNA: TGCGCCAGCAGCGCTGGGACAGGAGTCCCAGAGACCCAGTACTTC. Protein: CASSAGTGVPETQYF.

This clone was counted a single time. The chain joins TRBV7-9 to TRBJ2-3; 7 bases line up with TRBD2. Germline V gene sequence: CDR1 SEHNR, CDR2 FQNEAQ (reference sequence). The ends lost 8 bases at V and 0 bases at J; junction bases unmatched: 2. The CDR3 extends over 13 amino acids. CDR3 region: CASRDYSTDTQYF. The CDR3 bases are TGTGCCAGCCGGGACTACAGCACAGATACGCAGTATTTT.

The CDR3 DNA follows: TGTGCCAGCAGCTTAGGAAGGGTCAATGAGCAGTTCTTC. Translating it yields CASSLGRVNEQFF. The gene calls are TRBV11-2 and TRBJ2-1; no firm D call. Germline CDR1 reads SGHAT; CDR2 reads FQNNGV. This CDR3 region has 13 residues. V lost 1 base to trimming and J lost 6 bases, with 7 bases between them.

The chain employs TRBV7-8 and TRBJ1-1, with a possible D match to TRBD1 (6 bases). The V end was cut by 4 bases, the J end by 3 bases, with 18 bases between. Per germline, CDR1 SGHVS and CDR2 FQNEAQ. The CDR3 is made up of 16 amino acids. The CDR3 DNA sequence: TGTGCCAGCAGCTCACAGGGAAACCTACCCTACACTGAAGCTTTCTTT. Protein: CASSSQGNLPYTEAFF.

About this clone: Other DNA sequences in this specimen translate into the identical CDR3. CDR3 protein: CASSLGGSTEAFF. Written as DNA, the CDR3 is TGTGCCAGCAGCTTGGGGGGGTCCACTGAAGCTTTCTTT. The chain has TRBV5-4 and TRBJ1-1; TRBD1 might be the D (5 bases). Germline lookup yields CDR1 SGHNT and CDR2 YYREEE (reference sequence). Trimming removed 0 bases from V and 4 bases from J, with 7 bases in between. The CDR3 has 13 amino acids.

This chain connects TRBV6-6 to TRBJ1-2; 8 positions agree with TRBD1. Germline CDR1 and CDR2: MNHNY and SVGAGI (reference sequence). Trimming took 2 bases from V and 8 from J; bases not matched to a gene: 7. The CDR3 is made up of 14 amino acids. The CDR3 DNA follows: TGTGCCAGCAGTTACATTGGACAGGGACAAGGCTACACCTTC. Translating it yields CASSYIGQGQGYTF.

This CDR3 reads CATSDWGVLGYTF. The CDR3 bases are TGTGCCACCAGTGATTGGGGTGTCCTTGGCTACACCTTC. The chain carries TRBV24-1 and TRBJ1-2; D is undetermined. This CDR3 is built from 13 residues. Germline values: CDR1 KGHDR, CDR2 SFDVKD. V lost 2 bases and J 7 bases, leaving 10 bases between the germline ends.

V is TRBV29-1 and J is TRBJ1-1; D unresolved. CDR1 SQVTM and CDR2 ANQGSEA come from the germline V gene. V gave up 5 bases and J gave up 1 base, with 5 bases separating them. The CDR3 extends over 11 amino acids. The CDR3 DNA sequence: TGCAGCGTTCGACCGAACACTGAAGCTTTCTTT. This gives the protein CSVRPNTEAFF.

This chain joins TRBV27 and TRBJ1-4; a weak D match, TRBD1 (6 bases). The CDR3 spans 16 residues. In germline, CDR1 is MNHEY, CDR2 SMNVEV (reference sequence). V was clipped by 4 bases and J by 6 bases, with 18 bases between them. The CDR3 protein is CASSYNPQGAHEKLFF. CDR3 bases: TGTGCCAGCAGTTACAATCCACAGGGCGCCCATGAAAAACTGTTTTTT.

The J gene is TRBJ1-1, the V gene TRBV6-6; no firm D call. In germline, CDR1 is MNHNY, CDR2 SVGAGI (reference sequence). The CDR3 runs to 13 residues. With 2 bases removed from V and 6 bases from J, the gap between germline ends came to 10 bases. CDR3 sequence: CASSYPRSAEAFF. Written as DNA, the CDR3 is TGTGCCAGCAGTTACCCCAGGTCCGCTGAAGCTTTCTTT.

The chain joins TRBV19 to TRBJ2-7, with D perhaps matching TRBD1 or TRBD2 (5 bases each). V lost 4 bases and J lost 2, with 21 bases in between. CDR3 length: 17 amino acids. Germline CDR1 LNHDA, CDR2 SQIVND (reference sequence). CDR3 nucleotides: TGTGCCAGTAGTAGGATTCCGGGACGGACAATCGCCTACGAGCAGTACTTC. Protein: CASSRIPGRTIAYEQYF.

Here the CDR3 DNA reads TGTGCCAGCAGCCCAGGGGACAAAGAAAAACTGTTTTTT. Its protein product is CASSPGDKEKLFF. This sequence joins TRBV9 and TRBJ1-4, with TRBD1 as a possible D gene (6 bases). Germline V gives CDR1 SGDLS, CDR2 YYNGEE. This CDR3 comprises 13 residues. The germline V and J ends were trimmed by 4 bases and 8 bases, with 12 bases remaining between them.

This clone was seen just once. V and J are TRBV6-1 and TRBJ1-2; TRBD1 agrees at 8 bases. CDR3 length: 13 amino acids. Trimming took 3 bases from V and 8 from J; bases not matched to a gene: 5. In germline, CDR1 is MNHNS, CDR2 SASEGT. The CDR3 protein is CASSDETGAGYTF. CDR3 nucleotides: TGTGCCAGCAGTGACGAGACAGGGGCAGGCTACACCTTC.

This chain uses TRBV20-1 with TRBJ2-2; D remains ambiguous. V lost 6 bases and J 6 bases, leaving 8 bases between the germline ends. Germline V gene sequence: CDR1 DFQATT, CDR2 SNEGSKA (reference sequence). The CDR3 sequence is 11 residues long. In DNA, the CDR3 is TGCAGTGCCAGTGGGGCCGGGGAGCTGTTTTTT. Translated: CSASGAGELFF.